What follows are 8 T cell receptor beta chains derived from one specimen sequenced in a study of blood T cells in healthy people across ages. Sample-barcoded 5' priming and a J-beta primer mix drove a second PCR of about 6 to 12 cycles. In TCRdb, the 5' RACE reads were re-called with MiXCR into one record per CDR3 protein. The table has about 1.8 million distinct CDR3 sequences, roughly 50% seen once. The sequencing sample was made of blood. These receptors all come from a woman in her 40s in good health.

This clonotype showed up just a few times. The CDR3 nucleotides read TGTGCCAGCAGCCAAGTAGTAGCGTTTGGGACAGATACGCAGTATTTT. Protein: CASSQVVAFGTDTQYF. The genes are TRBV3-1 and TRBJ2-3; weak D call: TRBD2 (5 bases). The CDR3 is made up of 16 amino acids. The germline CDR1 and CDR2 sequences are LGHDT and YNNKEL (reference sequence). V was clipped by 1 base and J by 3 bases, with 14 bases between them.

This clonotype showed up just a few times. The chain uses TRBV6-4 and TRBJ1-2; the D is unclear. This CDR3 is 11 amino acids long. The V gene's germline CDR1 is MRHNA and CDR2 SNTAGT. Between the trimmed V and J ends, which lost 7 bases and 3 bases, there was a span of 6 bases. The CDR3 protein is CASIPDYGYTF. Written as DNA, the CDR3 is TGTGCCAGCATTCCCGACTATGGCTACACCTTC.

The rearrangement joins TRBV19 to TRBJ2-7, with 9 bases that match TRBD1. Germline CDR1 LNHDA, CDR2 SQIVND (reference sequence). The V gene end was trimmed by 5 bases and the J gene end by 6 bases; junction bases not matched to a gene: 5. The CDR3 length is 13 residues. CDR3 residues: CASSPDRGSEQYF. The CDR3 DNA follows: TGTGCCAGTAGTCCGGACAGGGGCAGCGAGCAGTACTTC.

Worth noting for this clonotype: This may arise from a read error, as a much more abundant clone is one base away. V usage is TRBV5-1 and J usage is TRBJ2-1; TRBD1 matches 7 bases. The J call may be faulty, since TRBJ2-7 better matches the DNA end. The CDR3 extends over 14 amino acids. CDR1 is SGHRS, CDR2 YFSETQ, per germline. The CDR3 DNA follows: TGCGCCAGCAGCGTAGGACAGGCAAACAATGAGCAGTACTTC. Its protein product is CASSVGQANNEQYF.

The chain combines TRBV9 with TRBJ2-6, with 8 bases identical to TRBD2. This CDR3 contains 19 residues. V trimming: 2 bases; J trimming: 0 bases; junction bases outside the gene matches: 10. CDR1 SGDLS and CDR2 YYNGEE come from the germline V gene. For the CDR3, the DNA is TGTGCCAGCAGCGTCGGACCAGCGGGGGATGACTCTGGGGCCAACGTCCTGACTTTC. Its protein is CASSVGPAGDDSGANVLTF.

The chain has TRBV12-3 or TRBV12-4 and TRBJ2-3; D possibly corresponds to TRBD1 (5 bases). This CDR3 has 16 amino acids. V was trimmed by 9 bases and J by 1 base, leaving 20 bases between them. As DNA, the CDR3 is TGTGCCAGTAGGCTCTCCCCCAGGGTCGGCACAGATACGCAGTATTTT. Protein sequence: CASRLSPRVGTDTQYF.

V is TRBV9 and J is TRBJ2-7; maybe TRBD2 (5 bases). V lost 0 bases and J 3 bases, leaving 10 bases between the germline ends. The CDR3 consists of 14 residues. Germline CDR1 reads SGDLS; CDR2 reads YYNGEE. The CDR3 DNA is TGTGCCAGCAGCGTAGGAGGGCGTAGCTACGAGCAGTACTTC. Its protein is CASSVGGRSYEQYF.

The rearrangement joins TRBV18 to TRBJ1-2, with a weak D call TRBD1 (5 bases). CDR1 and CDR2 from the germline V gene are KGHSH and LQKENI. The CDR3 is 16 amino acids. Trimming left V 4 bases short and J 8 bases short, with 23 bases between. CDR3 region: CASSQTRDPLTGGYTF. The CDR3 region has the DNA TGTGCCAGCTCACAAACCCGGGACCCACTAACGGGGGGCTACACCTTC. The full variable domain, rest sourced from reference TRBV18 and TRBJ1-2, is NAGVMQNPRHLVRRRGQEARLRCSPMKGHSHVYWYRQLPEEGLKFMVYLQKENIIDESGMPKERFSAEFPKEGPSILRIQQVVRGDSAAYFCASSQTRDPLTGGYTFGSGTRLTVV.